This passage covers 29 T cell receptor beta chains from one sample sequenced in a study of blood T cells in healthy people across ages. A sample-barcoded 5' primer and a J-beta primer mix were used in a second PCR of roughly 7 to 11 cycles. TCRdb reanalysed the 5' RACE reads using MiXCR and keeps one entry per CDR3 protein. The data contain 750,000 to 950,000 distinct CDR3 sequences, about 55% of them seen just once; the ten biggest clones take up 41%. Sample: blood. Source of these receptors: a man at least 80 years old in good health.

The chain links TRBV27 to TRBJ1-2; TRBD1 matches 9 bases. The length of the CDR3 is 15 residues. CDR1 is MNHEY and CDR2 is SMNVEV in the germline V gene (reference sequence). Unmatched junction bases numbered 7, after V lost 5 bases and J lost 3 bases. The CDR3: CASSVSTGGDYGYTF. In nucleotides, the CDR3 is TGTGCCAGCAGTGTCTCGACAGGGGGGGACTATGGCTACACCTTC.

The chain combines TRBV29-1 with TRBJ1-1; weak D call: TRBD1 (5 bases). Looked up from germline, CDR1 is SQVTM and CDR2 is ANQGSEA. Trimming left V 4 bases short and J 7 bases short, with 22 bases between. This CDR3 region has 15 residues. The CDR3 DNA follows: TGCAGCGTTGTCTTAGGCGCTTCGGGAGGGGTTGAAGCTTTCTTT. It is translated as CSVVLGASGGVEAFF.

The J gene is TRBJ2-4, the V gene TRBV14; D is ambiguous. The J call may be incorrect, as the DNA end agrees better with TRBJ2-7. CDR3 length equals 12 residues. CDR1 is SGHDN and CDR2 is FVKESK in the germline V gene. The CDR3 region has the DNA TGTGCCAGCAGCCCCCGTTCCGGCGAGCAGTACTTC. It yields the protein CASSPRSGEQYF.

The chain uses TRBV25-1 and TRBJ2-1; 7 positions agree with TRBD1. The V and J ends lost 2 bases and 3 bases, in that order; junction bases with no gene match: 4. The CDR3 runs to 15 residues. CDR1 is MGHDK, CDR2 SYGVNS, per germline. The CDR3 coding sequence is TGTGCCAGCAGTGAACCCCGGACAGGCTACAATGAGCAGTTCTTC. Its translation: CASSEPRTGYNEQFF.

This clonotype was seen once. J is TRBJ2-5 and V is TRBV12-3 or TRBV12-4; no firm D call. With 6 bases removed from V and 2 bases from J, the gap between germline ends came to 16 bases. The length of the CDR3 is 15 residues. Here the CDR3 DNA reads TGTGCCAGCAGCCGAACCTCTTGGGGACAAGAGACCCAGTACTTC. It is translated as CASSRTSWGQETQYF.

This chain uses TRBV6-1 with TRBJ2-7; 12 bases line up with TRBD2. After removal of 11 bases from V and 3 bases from J, the junction contained 5 bases not matched to a gene. CDR3 length equals 13 residues. Germline V lookup: CDR1 MNHNS, CDR2 SASEGT. CDR3 coding DNA: TGTGCCGCCAGACTAGCGGGAGTCTACGAGCAGTACTTC. It codes for CAARLAGVYEQYF.

For this clonotype: This may stem from a read error, because a much larger clone lies one nucleotide away. CDR3 in DNA: TGTGCCAGCAGCTTCCACAGATACGCGTATTTT. Protein sequence: CASSFHRYAYF. This rearrangement joins TRBV7-2 to TRBJ2-3; D remains unclear. The CDR3 spans 11 residues. The germline V gene has CDR1 SGHTA and CDR2 FQGNSA. The V gene lost 3 bases and the J gene lost 14 bases, with 12 bases spanning the gap.

This clonotype was detected only a few times. The chain links TRBV20-1 to TRBJ2-4; 8 bases are shared with TRBD1. This CDR3 is built from 15 residues. V shed 2 bases, J shed 8 bases, and the junction held 11 bases outside the gene matches. Germline CDR1 reads DFQATT; CDR2 reads SNEGSKA (reference sequence). CDR3 coding DNA: TGCAGTGCTAGACGGACAGGGTTGGGGCAAGACATTCAGTACTTC. Protein sequence: CSARRTGLGQDIQYF.

The rearrangement joins TRBV18 to TRBJ2-5; 14 nucleotides line up with TRBD2. The CDR3 loop spans 18 amino acids. Germline V gene data show CDR1 as KGHSH and CDR2 as LQKENI. Trimming cost V 0 bases and J 3 bases; bases outside gene matches: 6. The CDR3 DNA reads as TGTGCCAGCTCACCACCTTCGGGACTAGCGGGAGCTAAAGAGACCCAGTACTTC. Translated, it gives CASSPPSGLAGAKETQYF. Filled out from reference TRBV18 and TRBJ2-5, the complete variable domain reads NAGVMQNPRHLVRRRGQEARLRCSPMKGHSHVYWYRQLPEEGLKFMVYLQKENIIDESGMPKERFSAEFPKEGPSILRIQQVVRGDSAAYFCASSPPSGLAGAKETQYFGPGTRLLVL.

The rearrangement links TRBV4-2 to TRBJ2-3; D gene uncertain. The V gene lost 3 bases and the J gene lost 4 bases, with 11 bases spanning the gap. Germline assignment: CDR1 LGHNA and CDR2 YNFKEQ. This CDR3 contains 14 residues. The CDR3 region is CASSQQDLADTQYF. The CDR3 region has the DNA TGTGCCAGCAGCCAGCAGGATCTTGCAGATACGCAGTATTTT.

CDR3 sequence reads: CASSFRGMYGYTF. CDR3 nucleotides: TGTGCCAGCAGTTTTCGGGGGATGTATGGCTACACCTTC. The chain recombines TRBV27 with TRBJ1-2, with D possibly matching TRBD1 (5 bases). V lost 3 bases and J lost 5, with 10 bases in between. The CDR3 runs to 13 residues. CDR1 and CDR2 (germline): MNHEY, SMNVEV (reference sequence).

The rearrangement uses TRBV25-1 and TRBJ2-5, with unresolved D. Looked up from germline, CDR1 is MGHDK and CDR2 is SYGVNS. The V end lost 3 bases, the J end lost 3 bases, and 8 bases lay between the germline ends. The CDR3 runs 13 residues. DNA for the CDR3: TGTGCCAGCAGTGATCGGGTGAAAGAGACCCAGTACTTC. Protein: CASSDRVKETQYF.

This clonotype was seen more than once but under ten times. The chain couples TRBV14 to TRBJ2-1; TRBD2 matches 10 bases. V lost 1 base and J lost 7; bases outside the gene matches: 10. Per germline, CDR1 SGHDN and CDR2 FVKESK. This CDR3 region has 17 residues. The CDR3 bases are TGTGCCAGCAGCCAAGGCAATCTAGCGGGAGCTCGGAATGAGCAGTTCTTC. Translation: CASSQGNLAGARNEQFF. Full variable domain (remainder filled in from reference TRBV14 and TRBJ2-1): EAGVTQFPSHSVIEKGQTVTLRCDPISGHDNLYWYRRVMGKEIKFLLHFVKESKQDESGMPNNRFLAERTGGTYSTLKVQPAELEDSGVYFCASSQGNLAGARNEQFFGPGTRLTVL.

The chain has TRBV20-1 and TRBJ1-2; the D is unclear. Germline V CDR1 and CDR2: DFQATT, SNEGSKA (reference sequence). V was shortened by 3 bases and J by 4 bases, with 9 bases between the two germline ends. The CDR3 loop spans 12 amino acids. The CDR3 DNA sequence: TGCAGTGCTAGCTTGTACGGCTATGGCTACACCTTC. Its protein product is CSASLYGYGYTF.

The count of this clonotype is one. The V gene is TRBV2, the J gene TRBJ2-3, with 8 bases aligning to TRBD2. The CDR3 totals 15 residues. Trimming took 6 bases from V and 14 from J; bases not matched to a gene: 19. CDR1 SNHLY and CDR2 FYNNEI come from the germline V gene. The CDR3 DNA is TGTGCCAGCAGGCCGGGACTAGAGTTGAACAGATACGCGTATTTT. The encoded protein is CASRPGLELNRYAYF.

Only a few counts were recorded for this clonotype. The chain joins TRBV7-3 to TRBJ2-1; 9 nucleotides agree with TRBD1. Per germline, CDR1 SGHTA and CDR2 FQGTGA. The trim removed 2 bases at V and 7 bases at J, leaving 9 bases unmatched. CDR3 length equals 16 residues. CDR3 amino acids: CASSLQGGTGRNEQFF. Written as DNA, the CDR3 is TGTGCCAGCAGCTTACAAGGCGGGACAGGGAGAAATGAGCAGTTCTTC.

The gene calls are TRBV11-2 and TRBJ2-7, with unresolved D. Per germline, CDR1 SGHAT and CDR2 FQNNGV. Trimming took 5 bases from V and 2 from J, leaving 13 bases between them. CDR3 length equals 14 residues. The CDR3 here is CASSRASGPYEQYF. The CDR3 coding sequence is TGTGCCAGCAGCCGCGCGTCAGGTCCCTACGAGCAGTACTTC.

This clonotype has more than one count but fewer than ten. V and J are TRBV15 and TRBJ2-7; possible D gene TRBD2, 5 bases. Germline V lookup: CDR1 LNHNV, CDR2 YYDKDF (reference sequence). V lost 1 base and J 3 bases, leaving 10 bases between the germline ends. This CDR3 contains 14 residues. This CDR3 reads CATSRGASSYEQYF. DNA for the CDR3: TGTGCCACCAGCAGAGGTGCTAGCAGCTACGAGCAGTACTTC.

This clonotype has just a few counts. This sequence joins TRBV24-1 and TRBJ1-2, with D unresolved. V was clipped by 1 base and J by 8 bases, with 4 bases between them. This CDR3 spans 11 amino acids. Germline V gives CDR1 KGHDR, CDR2 SFDVKD. This CDR3 reads CATSDFRGYTF. In DNA, the CDR3 is TGTGCCACCAGTGATTTCCGCGGCTACACCTTC.

The chain has TRBV28 and TRBJ2-1; 10 bases match TRBD2. The germline V gene has CDR1 MDHEN and CDR2 SYDVKM. CDR3 length: 14 amino acids. With V trimmed by 5 bases and J by 9 bases, 7 bases remained unmatched. In DNA form, the CDR3 reads TGTGCCAGCAGTCTCAGCGGGAGGGCCAGTGAGCAGTTCTTC. This sequence encodes CASSLSGRASEQFF.

CDR3 in amino acids: CASSQRQTGDTEAFF. The CDR3 DNA is TGTGCCAGCAGCCAACGACAGACAGGGGACACTGAAGCTTTCTTT. The chain links TRBV4-2 to TRBJ1-1, with 8 nucleotides matching TRBD1. This CDR3 spans 15 amino acids. V lost 2 bases, J lost 3 bases, and 5 bases stayed unmatched. Germline V CDR1 and CDR2: LGHNA, YNFKEQ.

V and J are TRBV3-1 and TRBJ2-7; 9 nucleotides agree with TRBD2. The CDR3 totals 15 residues. Looked up from germline, CDR1 is LGHDT and CDR2 is YNNKEL (reference sequence). With 1 base clipped from V and 6 bases from J, the junction kept 7 bases outside the gene matches. This CDR3 is CASSQVPAGGCEQYF. The CDR3 DNA sequence: TGTGCCAGCAGCCAAGTCCCAGCGGGAGGTTGCGAGCAGTACTTC.

The genes are TRBV12-3 or TRBV12-4 and TRBJ2-4, with D maybe TRBD2 (6 bases). The CDR3 contains 13 residues. Trimming took 10 bases from V and 1 from J, leaving 11 bases between them. The CDR3 bases are TGTGCCATCCGGGGGACGGCCAAAAACATTCAGTACTTC. Translated, it gives CAIRGTAKNIQYF.

This sequence joins TRBV20-1 and TRBJ2-7, with 9 bases aligning to TRBD1. V shed 5 bases, J shed 3 bases, and the junction held 5 bases outside the gene matches. This CDR3 is 13 amino acids long. Germline assignment: CDR1 DFQATT and CDR2 SNEGSKA (reference sequence). Written as DNA, the CDR3 is TGCAGTGCTGTACAGGGGGCGGGCTACGAGCAGTACTTC. Its protein product is CSAVQGAGYEQYF.

There are a few counts of this clonotype. The chain joins TRBV29-1 to TRBJ2-2; TRBD2 aligns across 11 bases. The V gene's germline CDR1 is SQVTM and CDR2 ANQGSEA. The CDR3 length is 15 residues. Losses at the gene ends were 7 bases for V and 1 base for J; bases not matched to a gene: 5. For the CDR3, the DNA is TGCAGCGCGTTGACTAGCGGGGTGAACACCGGGGAGCTGTTTTTT. Protein product: CSALTSGVNTGELFF.

The chain uses TRBV29-1 and TRBJ2-1; no definite D call. Per germline, CDR1 SQVTM and CDR2 ANQGSEA. V dropped 0 bases and J dropped 3 bases, with 9 bases sitting between them. This CDR3 has 14 amino acids. CDR3 sequence reads: CSVEDWGGYNEQFF. CDR3 nucleotides: TGCAGCGTTGAAGATTGGGGTGGCTACAATGAGCAGTTCTTC.

This chain uses TRBV13 with TRBJ2-1; TRBD2 matches 8 bases. Germline CDR1 and CDR2: PRHDT and FYEKMQ (reference sequence). Trimming cost V 5 bases and J 9 bases; bases outside gene matches: 9. The CDR3 consists of 14 residues. The CDR3 region is CASSLTPREGEQFF. The CDR3 region has the DNA TGTGCCAGCAGCCTCACCCCACGGGAGGGTGAGCAGTTCTTC.

V and J are TRBV5-1 and TRBJ2-5, with 8 bases fitting TRBD1. Per germline, CDR1 SGHRS and CDR2 YFSETQ. The ends lost 4 bases at V and 4 bases at J; junction bases unmatched: 9. The CDR3 is 15 amino acids. The CDR3 reads CASSSDGQGGETQYF. DNA for the CDR3: TGCGCCAGCAGCAGCGACGGACAGGGCGGAGAGACCCAGTACTTC.

This clonotype was observed a few times. This rearrangement joins TRBV4-2 to TRBJ2-7, with TRBD2 matching 8 bases. The germline V gene encodes CDR1 LGHNA and CDR2 YNFKEQ. V was pared by 6 bases and J by 3 bases, with 13 bases of the junction left unmatched. The CDR3 is made up of 16 amino acids. CDR3 in DNA: TGTGCCAGCAGGATAATAGGAGCGGGAGATAGCTACGAGCAGTACTTC. Protein sequence: CASRIIGAGDSYEQYF.